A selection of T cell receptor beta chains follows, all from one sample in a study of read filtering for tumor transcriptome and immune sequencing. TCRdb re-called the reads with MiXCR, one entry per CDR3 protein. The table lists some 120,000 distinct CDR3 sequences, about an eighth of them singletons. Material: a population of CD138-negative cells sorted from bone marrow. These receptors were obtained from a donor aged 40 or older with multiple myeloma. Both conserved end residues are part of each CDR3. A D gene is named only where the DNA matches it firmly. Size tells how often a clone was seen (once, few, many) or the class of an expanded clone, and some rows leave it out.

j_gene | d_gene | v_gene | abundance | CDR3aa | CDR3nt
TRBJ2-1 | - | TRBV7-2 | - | CASSLVRRGWRYNEQFF | TGTGCCAGCAGCTTAGTGCGGCGAGGGTGGAGGTACAATGAGCAGTTCTTC
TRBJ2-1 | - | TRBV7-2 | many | CASSFKGDWQFF | TGTGCCAGCAGCTTTAAAGGGGACTGGCAGTTCTTC
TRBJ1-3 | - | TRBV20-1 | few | CSARSAGTGNTIYF | TGCAGTGCTAGGAGTGCAGGCACTGGAAACACCATATATTTT
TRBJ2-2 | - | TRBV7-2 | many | CASSLGLSGELFF | TGTGCCAGCAGCTTAGGTTTGTCCGGGGAGCTGTTTTTT
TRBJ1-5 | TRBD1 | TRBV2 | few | CASSPHRTGAQPQHF | TGTGCCAGCAGTCCCCACAGGACAGGGGCTCAGCCCCAGCATTTT
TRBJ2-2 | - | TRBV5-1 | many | CASSLDRKSGELFF | TGCGCCAGCAGCTTGGACAGGAAGAGCGGGGAGCTGTTTTTT
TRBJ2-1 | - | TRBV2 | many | CASSVAGTYNEQFF | TGTGCCAGCAGTGTGGCGGGGACCTACAATGAGCAGTTCTTC
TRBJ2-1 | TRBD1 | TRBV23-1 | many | CASSRYWGQGSEQFF | TGCGCCAGCAGTCGTTACTGGGGACAGGGGAGTGAGCAGTTCTTC
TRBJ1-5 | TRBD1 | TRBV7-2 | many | CASSSGQETHQPQHF | TGTGCCAGCAGCTCAGGACAGGAGACCCATCAGCCCCAGCATTTT
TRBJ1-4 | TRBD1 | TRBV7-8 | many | CASSPDRGLREKLFF | TGTGCCAGCAGCCCCGACAGGGGGTTACGTGAAAAACTGTTTTTT
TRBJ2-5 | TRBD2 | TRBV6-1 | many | CASVRTSGRETQYF | TGTGCCAGCGTTCGGACTAGTGGAAGAGAGACCCAGTACTTC
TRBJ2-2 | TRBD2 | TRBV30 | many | CAWTGGIGLGELFF | TGTGCCTGGACCGGGGGGATCGGTTTGGGGGAGCTGTTTTTT
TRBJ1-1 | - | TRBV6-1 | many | CASRGLGTPNTEAFF | TGTGCCAGCAGAGGCCTTGGGACACCGAACACTGAAGCTTTCTTT
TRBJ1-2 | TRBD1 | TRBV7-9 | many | CASSPLGTAYGYTF | TGTGCCAGCAGCCCCCTTGGGACAGCCTATGGCTACACCTTC
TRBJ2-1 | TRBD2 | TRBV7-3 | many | CASSFRAGGRNEQFF | TGTGCCAGCAGTTTTAGAGCGGGAGGTAGAAATGAGCAGTTCTTC
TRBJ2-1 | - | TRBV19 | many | CASTPQPRGRYNEQFF | TGTGCCAGTACTCCTCAGCCCAGGGGCCGATACAATGAGCAGTTCTTC
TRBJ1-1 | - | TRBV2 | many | CASIPRGTYTEAFF | TGTGCCAGCATCCCCCGGGGGACATACACTGAAGCTTTCTTT
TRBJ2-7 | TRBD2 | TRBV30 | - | CACIGLAVYEQYF | TGTGCCTGTATCGGACTAGCGGTATACGAGCAGTACTTC
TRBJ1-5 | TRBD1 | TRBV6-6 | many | CASSYGTGVNQPQHF | TGTGCCAGCAGTTACGGGACAGGGGTCAATCAGCCCCAGCATTTT
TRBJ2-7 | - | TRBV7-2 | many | CASSPKGSGSSYEQYF | TGTGCCAGCAGCCCCAAGGGGAGCGGTAGCTCCTACGAGCAGTACTTC
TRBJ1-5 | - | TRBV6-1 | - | CARSDRWDQPQHF | TGTGCCCGCAGTGACCGGTGGGATCAGCCCCAGCATTTT
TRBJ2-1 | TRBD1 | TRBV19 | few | CASSIGQGAHNEQFF | TGTGCCAGTAGTATCGGACAGGGGGCGCACAATGAGCAGTTCTTC
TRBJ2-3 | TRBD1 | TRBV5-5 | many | CASSFPGQGAIDTQYF | TGTGCCAGCAGCTTTCCGGGACAGGGGGCGATAGATACGCAGTATTTT